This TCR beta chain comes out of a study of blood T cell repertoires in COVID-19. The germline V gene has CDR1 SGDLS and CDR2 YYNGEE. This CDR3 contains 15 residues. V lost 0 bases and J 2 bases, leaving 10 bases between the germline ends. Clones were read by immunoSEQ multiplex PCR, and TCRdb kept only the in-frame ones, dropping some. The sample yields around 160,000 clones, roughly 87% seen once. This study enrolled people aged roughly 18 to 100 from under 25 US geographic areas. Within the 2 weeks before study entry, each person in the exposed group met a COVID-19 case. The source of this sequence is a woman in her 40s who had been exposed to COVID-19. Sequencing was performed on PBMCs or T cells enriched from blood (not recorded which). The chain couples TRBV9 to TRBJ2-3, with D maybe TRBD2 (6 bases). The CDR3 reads CASSVVGLATDTQYF. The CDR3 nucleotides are TGTGCCAGCAGCGTAGTGGGACTTGCCACAGATACGCAGTATTTT. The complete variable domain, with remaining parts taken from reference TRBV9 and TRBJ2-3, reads DSGVTQTPKHLITATGQRVTLRCSPRSGDLSVYWYQQSLDQGLQFLIQYYNGEERAKGNILERFSAQQFPDLHSELNLSSLELGDSALYFCASSVVGLATDTQYFGPGTRLTVL.